The clone carrying this T cell receptor beta chain occurred once. TCRdb's table, derived via immunoSEQ multiplex PCR, lists solely in-frame clones and lacks some. The sample shows about 6,500 clones, roughly 70% of them seen only once. The sample comes from a study of T cell repertoires in ileal Crohn's disease. The sample consisted of ileal tissue. The receptor was derived from an adult with Crohn's disease.

In nucleotides, the CDR3 is TGTGCCAGCAGTGACCGGGGGGGCACAGATACGCAGTATTTT. This sequence encodes CASSDRGGTDTQYF. This chain joins TRBV6-4 and TRBJ2-3; 7 nucleotides match TRBD2. With 2 bases clipped from V and 1 base from J, the junction kept 0 bases outside the gene matches. The CDR3 covers 14 residues. Germline lookup yields CDR1 MRHNA and CDR2 SNTAGT.